The 19 T cell receptor beta chains reported below all come from one sample, sequenced in a study of persistence of HIV-infected CD4 T cells (dated by TCRdb to about 2020). TCRbeta repertoires were sequenced from genomic DNA with the immunoSEQ hsTCRB assay version 4 in survey mode. TCRdb took this table from immuneACCESS and kept in-frame rearrangements with V and J called. Such tables lack part of the clones; where checked against another copy, unresolved V genes explain under half of the gap, and the rest is unexplained. The sample records around 13,000 clones, 65% to 75% of which are singletons. The ten largest make up about 18% of the sample. These TCRs' antigens remain unknown. The treatment or condition label of this sample denotes: suppressive antiretroviral therapy. Cells were stimulated with lysates of CMV-infected fibroblasts at roughly 10 ug/mL. Responding CD4+ T cells were sorted by upregulation of both CD40 ligand and CD69.

The specimen was CD4+ T cells sorted from PBMCs after roughly 18-hour stimulation, collected from a patient who received antiretroviral therapy. The meaning of the sample's cell subset or site label: CD40L+CD69+ CD4 T cells responding to CMV lysate. These receptors all stem from an adult man with HIV who was CMV-seropositive.

J is TRBJ2-2 and V is TRBV5-1, with 11 bases lining up with TRBD2. The V gene end was trimmed by 2 bases and the J gene end by 2 bases; junction bases not matched to a gene: 2. CDR1 and CDR2 (germline): SGHRS, YFSETQ. The CDR3 loop spans 16 amino acids. CDR3: CASSFLAGGNTGELFF. Written as DNA, the CDR3 is TGCGCCAGCAGCTTTCTAGCGGGGGGTAACACCGGGGAGCTGTTTTTT.

This sequence joins TRBV19 and TRBJ1-2; no clear D gene. Germline CDR1 LNHDA, CDR2 SQIVND (reference sequence). V lost 6 bases to trimming and J lost 6 bases, with 14 bases between them. CDR3 length: 13 residues. The CDR3: CASRPDISNGYTF. The CDR3 DNA reads as TGTGCCAGTAGGCCAGACATATCGAATGGCTACACCTTC.

This sequence joins TRBV5-1 and TRBJ2-7; 9 bases line up with TRBD1. The CDR3 is 14 residues long. Per the germline V gene, CDR1 is SGHRS and CDR2 is YFSETQ. V trimming: 0 bases; J trimming: 6 bases; junction bases outside the gene matches: 4. CDR3 in amino acids: CASSLGDRAREQYF. CDR3 coding DNA: TGCGCCAGCAGCTTGGGGGACAGGGCCCGCGAGCAGTACTTC.

The rearrangement links TRBV4-1 to TRBJ2-1; TRBD2 is a possible D gene (7 bases). The CDR3 runs 15 residues. CDR1 is MGHRA, CDR2 YSYEKL, per germline. Trimming stripped 4 bases from V and 4 bases from J, with 14 bases between. For the CDR3, the DNA is TGCGCCAGCAGCCCTATTCGGGGGGCGTACAATGAGCAGTTCTTC. It codes for CASSPIRGAYNEQFF.

The rearrangement joins TRBV12-3 or TRBV12-4 to TRBJ2-3; the D is unclear. V shed 5 bases and J shed 5 bases, with 5 bases lying between them. The CDR3 is made up of 11 amino acids. DNA for the CDR3: TGTGCCAGCAGTCAGCAAGATACGCAGTATTTT. Translation gives CASSQQDTQYF.

The gene calls are TRBV21-1 and TRBJ2-5; the table calls TRBD1, which could not be checked here. TRBV21-1 is a pseudogene locus. The CDR3 loop spans 15 amino acids. The chain's CDR3 is CASSKARTVQETQYF. In DNA, the CDR3 is TGTGCCAGCAGCAAAGCGAGGACAGTCCAAGAGACCCAGTACTTC.

This chain uses TRBV6-4 with TRBJ1-6; 10 bases line up with TRBD1. Germline loops: CDR1 MRHNA, CDR2 SNTAGT. Losses at the gene ends were 4 bases for V and 3 bases for J; bases not matched to a gene: 3. CDR3 length: 16 residues. The DNA of the CDR3 is TGTGCCAGCAGTGCGACAGGGGGCGACTATAATTCACCCCTCCACTTT. Its translation is CASSATGGDYNSPLHF.

The gene calls are TRBV5-1 and TRBJ2-3; TRBD2 matches 16 bases. The CDR3 totals 19 residues. Germline V gene data show CDR1 as SGHRS and CDR2 as YFSETQ. With V trimmed by 6 bases and J by 2 bases, 12 bases remained unmatched. CDR3 nucleotides: TGCGCCAGCATCTTCGGTCCGGGACTAGCGGGGGGGCTCACAGATACGCAGTATTTT. It codes for CASIFGPGLAGGLTDTQYF.

V is TRBV20-1 and J is TRBJ2-1; 7 positions agree with TRBD1. The germline V gene has CDR1 DFQATT and CDR2 SNEGSKA (reference sequence). This CDR3 spans 11 amino acids. After removal of 1 base from V and 14 bases from J, the junction contained 5 bases not matched to a gene. The CDR3 loop is CSARGDRDEFF. In nucleotides, the CDR3 is TGCAGTGCTAGAGGAGACAGGGATGAGTTCTTC.

In this sample, this clone turned up a few times. The CDR3 sequence: CASIPSGRGASYNEQFF. CDR3 nucleotide sequence: TGTGCCAGCATCCCCAGTGGGCGGGGGGCCTCCTACAATGAGCAGTTCTTC. The chain recombines TRBV27 with TRBJ2-1; 8 bases align to TRBD2. The germline V gene encodes CDR1 MNHEY and CDR2 SMNVEV (reference sequence). The CDR3 is made up of 17 amino acids. J gave up 0 bases and V 7 bases, and 11 bases lay outside the gene matches.

This rearrangement joins TRBV7-2 to TRBJ2-3; no definite D call. Trimming pared 4 bases from V and 6 bases from J, leaving 14 bases between. From germline, CDR1 is SGHTA and CDR2 FQGNSA. CDR3 length: 14 residues. CDR3 residues: CASSSPRQRDTQYF. CDR3 DNA sequence: TGTGCCAGCAGCTCCCCAAGACAACGGGATACGCAGTATTTT.

This clone was found a few times. This rearrangement joins TRBV3-1 (or the pseudogene TRBV3-2) to TRBJ2-7; D is possibly TRBD2 (6 bases). The germline CDR1 and CDR2 sequences are LGHDT and YNNKEL (reference sequence). CDR3 length: 12 amino acids. Trimming cost V 3 bases and J 6 bases, with 9 bases left between them. The chain's CDR3 is CASSHAGTEQYF. CDR3 DNA sequence: TGTGCCAGCAGCCACGCGGGGACCGAGCAGTACTTC.

This clone is a singleton in its sample. The chain recombines TRBV14 with TRBJ1-5; D remains ambiguous. CDR1 is SGHDN, CDR2 FVKESK, per germline. V lost 4 bases and J lost 5, with 9 bases in between. The CDR3 contains 13 residues. The DNA for the CDR3 is TGTGCCAGCAGCCCAAATGAGTATCAGCCCCAGCATTTT. Protein sequence: CASSPNEYQPQHF.

The gene calls are TRBV28 and TRBJ2-3, with D perhaps TRBD2 (5 bases). The CDR3 totals 12 residues. V was trimmed by 8 bases and J by 2 bases, leaving 8 bases between them. Looked up from germline, CDR1 is MDHEN and CDR2 is SYDVKM. Here the CDR3 reads CASSEDTDTQYF. The CDR3 DNA sequence: TGTGCCAGCTCGGAGGACACAGATACGCAGTATTTT.

This chain connects TRBV30 to TRBJ1-2; weak D call: TRBD1 (5 bases). Germline V lookup: CDR1 GTSNPN, CDR2 SVGIG (reference sequence). The CDR3 contains 13 residues. Trimming cost V 0 bases and J 1 base, with 6 bases left between them. In nucleotides, the CDR3 is TGTGCCTGGAGTGTACAGGATAACTATGGCTACACCTTC. Translating gives CAWSVQDNYGYTF.

V is TRBV5-1 and J is TRBJ1-4; D is unresolved. V lost 0 bases to trimming and J lost 8 bases, with 11 bases between them. The CDR3 has 14 residues. The germline V gene encodes CDR1 SGHRS and CDR2 YFSETQ. Here the CDR3 reads CASSLAGKGEKLFF. In nucleotides, the CDR3 is TGCGCCAGCAGCTTGGCCGGGAAAGGCGAAAAACTGTTTTTT.

The chain couples TRBV19 to TRBJ1-3, with D unclear. Germline loops: CDR1 LNHDA, CDR2 SQIVND (reference sequence). Trimming cost V 7 bases and J 10 bases, with 11 bases left between them. The CDR3 covers 11 residues. CDR3 DNA sequence: TGTGCCAGTACCACCCGGTGGACCATATATTTT. It specifies CASTTRWTIYF.

This clone was detected once. The rearrangement joins TRBV29-1 to TRBJ2-1, with D tentatively TRBD1 (6 bases). V lost 6 bases and J lost 1, with 10 bases in between. This CDR3 is 13 amino acids long. Germline V gene lookup returns CDR1 SQVTM and CDR2 ANQGSEA. The CDR3: CSVGQSSYNEQFF. In DNA form, the CDR3 reads TGCAGCGTGGGACAAAGTTCCTACAATGAGCAGTTCTTC.

The rearrangement uses TRBV4-2 and TRBJ2-7; D not certain. The V end was cut by 4 bases, the J end by 3 bases, with 13 bases between. CDR3 length: 14 amino acids. Germline loops: CDR1 LGHNA, CDR2 YNFKEQ. The CDR3 loop is CASSRDRPGYEQYF. The CDR3 DNA reads TGTGCCAGCAGCCGAGACCGGCCGGGCTACGAGCAGTACTTC.